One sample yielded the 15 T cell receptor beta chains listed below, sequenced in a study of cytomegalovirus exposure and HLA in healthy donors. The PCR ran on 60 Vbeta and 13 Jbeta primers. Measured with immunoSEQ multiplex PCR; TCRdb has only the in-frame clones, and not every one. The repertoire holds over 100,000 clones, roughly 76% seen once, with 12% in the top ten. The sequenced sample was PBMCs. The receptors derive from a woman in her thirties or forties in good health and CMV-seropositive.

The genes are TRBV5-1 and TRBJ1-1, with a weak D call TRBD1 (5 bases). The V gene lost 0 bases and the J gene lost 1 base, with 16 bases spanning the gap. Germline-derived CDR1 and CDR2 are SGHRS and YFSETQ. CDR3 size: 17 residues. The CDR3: CASSLATPGSANTEAFF. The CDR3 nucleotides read TGCGCCAGCAGCTTGGCCACACCAGGGTCTGCGAACACTGAAGCTTTCTTT. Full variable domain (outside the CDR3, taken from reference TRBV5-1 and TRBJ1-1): KAGVTQTPRYLIKTRGQQVTLSCSPISGHRSVSWYQQTPGQGLQFLFEYFSETQRNKGNFPGRFSGRQFSNSRSEMNVSTLELGDSALYLCASSLATPGSANTEAFFGQGTRLTVV.

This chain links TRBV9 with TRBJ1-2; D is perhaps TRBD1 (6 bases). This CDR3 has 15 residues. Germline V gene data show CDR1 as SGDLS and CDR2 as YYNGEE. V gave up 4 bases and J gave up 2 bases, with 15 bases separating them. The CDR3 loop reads CASSPTTGANYGYTF. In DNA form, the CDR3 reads TGTGCCAGCAGCCCGACGACAGGAGCAAACTATGGCTACACCTTC.

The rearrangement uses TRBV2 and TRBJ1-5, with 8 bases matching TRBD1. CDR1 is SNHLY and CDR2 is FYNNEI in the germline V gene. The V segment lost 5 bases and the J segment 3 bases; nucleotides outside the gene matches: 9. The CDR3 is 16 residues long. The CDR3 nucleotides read TGTGCCAGCAGTCGGGACAGGACTTTGGCCAATCAGCCCCAGCATTTT. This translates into CASSRDRTLANQPQHF.

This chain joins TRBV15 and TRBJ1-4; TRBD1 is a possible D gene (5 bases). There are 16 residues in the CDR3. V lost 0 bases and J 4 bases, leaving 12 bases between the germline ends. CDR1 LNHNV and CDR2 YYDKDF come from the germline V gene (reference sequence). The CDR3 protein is CATSRDGGTGNEKLFF. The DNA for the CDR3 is TGTGCCACCAGCAGAGATGGCGGGACGGGTAATGAAAAACTGTTTTTT.

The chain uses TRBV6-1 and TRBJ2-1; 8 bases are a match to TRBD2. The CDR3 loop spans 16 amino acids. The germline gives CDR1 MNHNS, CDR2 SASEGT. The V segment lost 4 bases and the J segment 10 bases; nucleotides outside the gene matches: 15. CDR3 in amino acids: CASSVGQTIGRGEQFF. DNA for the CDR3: TGTGCCAGCAGTGTCGGACAGACGATCGGGAGGGGCGAGCAGTTCTTC.

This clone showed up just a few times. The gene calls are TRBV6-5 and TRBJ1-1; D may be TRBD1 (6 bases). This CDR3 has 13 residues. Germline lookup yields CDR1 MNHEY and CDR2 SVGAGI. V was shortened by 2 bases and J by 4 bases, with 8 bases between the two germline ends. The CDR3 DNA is TGTGCCAGCAGTTACGCAGGGGTCACTGAAGCTTTCTTT. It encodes CASSYAGVTEAFF.

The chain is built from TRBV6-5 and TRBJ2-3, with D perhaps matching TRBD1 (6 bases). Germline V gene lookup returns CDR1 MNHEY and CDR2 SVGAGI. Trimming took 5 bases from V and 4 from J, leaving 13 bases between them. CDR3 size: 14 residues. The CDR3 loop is CASSAQGNADTQYF. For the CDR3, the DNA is TGTGCCAGCAGTGCGCAGGGGAACGCAGATACGCAGTATTTT.

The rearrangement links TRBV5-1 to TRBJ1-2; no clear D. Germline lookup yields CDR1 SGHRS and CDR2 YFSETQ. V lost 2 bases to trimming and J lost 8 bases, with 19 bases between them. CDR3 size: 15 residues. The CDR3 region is CASSLSTLGGNGYTF. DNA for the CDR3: TGCGCCAGCAGCTTAAGTACCCTAGGAGGGAACGGCTACACCTTC.

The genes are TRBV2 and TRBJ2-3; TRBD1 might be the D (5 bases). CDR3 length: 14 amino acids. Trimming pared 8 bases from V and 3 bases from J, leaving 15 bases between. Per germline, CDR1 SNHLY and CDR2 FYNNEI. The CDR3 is CASRPQGRTDTQYF. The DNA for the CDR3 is TGTGCCAGCCGGCCGCAGGGTCGGACAGATACGCAGTATTTT.

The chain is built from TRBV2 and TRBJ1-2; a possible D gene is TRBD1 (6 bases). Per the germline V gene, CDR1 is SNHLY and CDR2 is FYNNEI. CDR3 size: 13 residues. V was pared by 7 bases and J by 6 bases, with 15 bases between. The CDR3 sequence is CASNSNRENGYTF. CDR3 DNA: TGTGCCAGCAATTCCAACAGGGAAAATGGCTACACCTTC.

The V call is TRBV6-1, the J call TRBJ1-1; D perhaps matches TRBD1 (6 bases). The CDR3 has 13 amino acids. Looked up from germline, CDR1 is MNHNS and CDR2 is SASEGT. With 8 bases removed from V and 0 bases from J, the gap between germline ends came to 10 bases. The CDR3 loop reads CASVRTVNTEAFF. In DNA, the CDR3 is TGTGCCAGCGTGCGGACAGTGAACACTGAAGCTTTCTTT.

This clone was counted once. CDR3 loop: CASSPYTGELFF. CDR3 coding DNA: TGTGCCAGCAGTCCTTACACCGGGGAGCTGTTTTTT. The V gene is TRBV2, the J gene TRBJ2-2; D is unresolved. This CDR3 region has 12 residues. The V end lost 5 bases, the J end lost 3 bases, and 4 bases lay between the germline ends. CDR1 and CDR2 from the germline V gene are SNHLY and FYNNEI.

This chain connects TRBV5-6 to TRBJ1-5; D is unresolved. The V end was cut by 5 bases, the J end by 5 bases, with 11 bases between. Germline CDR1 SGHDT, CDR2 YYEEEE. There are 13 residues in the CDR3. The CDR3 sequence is CASSLWSDQPQHF. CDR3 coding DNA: TGTGCCAGCAGTCTCTGGAGTGATCAGCCCCAGCATTTT.

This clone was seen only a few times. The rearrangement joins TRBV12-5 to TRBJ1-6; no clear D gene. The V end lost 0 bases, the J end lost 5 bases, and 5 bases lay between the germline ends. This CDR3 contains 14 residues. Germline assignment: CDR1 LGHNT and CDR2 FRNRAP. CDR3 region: CASGLVSDNSPLHF. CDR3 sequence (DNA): TGTGCTAGTGGTTTGGTATCAGATAATTCACCCCTCCACTTT.

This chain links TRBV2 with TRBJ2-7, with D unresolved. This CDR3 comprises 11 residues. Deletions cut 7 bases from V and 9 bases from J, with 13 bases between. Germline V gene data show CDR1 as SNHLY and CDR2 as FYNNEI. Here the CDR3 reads CASTPSYWQYF. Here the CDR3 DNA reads TGTGCCAGCACCCCTTCTTACTGGCAGTACTTC.